The T cell receptor (beta chain) under discussion was sequenced for a study of cytomegalovirus exposure and HLA in healthy donors. Points from the study as a whole: In vitro checks showed that a few CMV-associated chains really do target CMV antigens. Reportedly, TCR beta sequences accurately predicted HLA-A and HLA-B alleles in most subjects. The study found most TCR sequences rare, yet found some public TCRs in many donors. One variant, a missense change in DCLRE1C, was linked in a later analysis to TCR beta V- and J-gene trimming.

Remarks on this clone: Antigen: not known.

A multiplex PCR was run with 60 Vbeta primers and 13 Jbeta primers. Only in-frame clones appear in the TCRdb table, and some are missing; sequencing was by immunoSEQ multiplex PCR. The sample shows 160,000 or so clones, 82% of them seen only once. The TCR originated in a woman between 45 and 65 years old in good health and CMV-seropositive. Material: PBMCs.

This CDR3 is CASSRLGGGNQPQHF. In DNA form, the CDR3 reads TGTGCCAGCAGCCGATTGGGAGGCGGCAATCAGCCCCAGCATTTT. This chain connects TRBV7-6 to TRBJ1-5; no reliable D call. CDR1 and CDR2 from the germline V gene are SGHVS and FNYEAQ. The CDR3 loop spans 15 amino acids. Between the trimmed V and J ends, which lost 5 bases and 2 bases, there was a span of 13 bases.